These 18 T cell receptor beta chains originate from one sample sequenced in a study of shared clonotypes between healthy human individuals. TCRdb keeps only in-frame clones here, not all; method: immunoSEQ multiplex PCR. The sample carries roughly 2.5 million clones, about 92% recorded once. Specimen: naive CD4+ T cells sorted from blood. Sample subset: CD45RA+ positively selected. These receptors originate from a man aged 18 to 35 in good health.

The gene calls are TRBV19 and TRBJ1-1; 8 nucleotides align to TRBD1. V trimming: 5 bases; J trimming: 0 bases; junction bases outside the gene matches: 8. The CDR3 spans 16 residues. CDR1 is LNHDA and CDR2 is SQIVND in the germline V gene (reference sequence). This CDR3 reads CASSLQGQGMNTEAFF. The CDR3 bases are TGTGCCAGTAGTCTTCAAGGACAGGGAATGAACACTGAAGCTTTCTTT.

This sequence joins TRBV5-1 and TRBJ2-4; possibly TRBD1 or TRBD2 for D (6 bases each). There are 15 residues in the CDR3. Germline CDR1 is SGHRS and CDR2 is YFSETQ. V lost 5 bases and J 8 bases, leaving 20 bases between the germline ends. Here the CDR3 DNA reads TGCGCCAGCAGTATCATCCCGGGGGCCGAGGACATTCAGTACTTC. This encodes CASSIIPGAEDIQYF.

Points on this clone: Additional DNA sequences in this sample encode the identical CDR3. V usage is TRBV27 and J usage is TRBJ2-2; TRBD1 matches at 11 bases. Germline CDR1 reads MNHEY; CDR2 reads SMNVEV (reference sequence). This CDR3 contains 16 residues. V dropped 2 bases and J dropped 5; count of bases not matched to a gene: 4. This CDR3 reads CASSLKGTGGTGELFF. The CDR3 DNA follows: TGTGCCAGCAGTTTAAAAGGGACAGGGGGAACCGGGGAGCTGTTTTTT.

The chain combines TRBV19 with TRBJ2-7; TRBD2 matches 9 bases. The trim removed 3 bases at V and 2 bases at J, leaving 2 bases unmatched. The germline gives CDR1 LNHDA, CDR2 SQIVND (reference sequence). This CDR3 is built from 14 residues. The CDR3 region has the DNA TGTGCCAGTAGTATTGGCGGGGGGGCCTACGAGCAGTACTTC. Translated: CASSIGGGAYEQYF.

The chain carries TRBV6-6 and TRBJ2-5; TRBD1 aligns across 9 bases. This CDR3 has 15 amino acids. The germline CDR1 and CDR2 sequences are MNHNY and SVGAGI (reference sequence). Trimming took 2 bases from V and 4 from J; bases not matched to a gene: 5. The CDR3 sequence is CASSYGQGRSETQYF. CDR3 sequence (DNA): TGTGCCAGCAGTTACGGACAGGGGAGGTCAGAGACCCAGTACTTC.

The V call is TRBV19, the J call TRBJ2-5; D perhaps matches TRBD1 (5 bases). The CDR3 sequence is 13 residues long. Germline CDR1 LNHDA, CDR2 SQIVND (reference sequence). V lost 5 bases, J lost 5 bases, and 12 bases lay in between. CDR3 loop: CASSAQGVETQYF. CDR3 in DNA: TGTGCCAGTAGTGCGCAGGGTGTCGAGACCCAGTACTTC.

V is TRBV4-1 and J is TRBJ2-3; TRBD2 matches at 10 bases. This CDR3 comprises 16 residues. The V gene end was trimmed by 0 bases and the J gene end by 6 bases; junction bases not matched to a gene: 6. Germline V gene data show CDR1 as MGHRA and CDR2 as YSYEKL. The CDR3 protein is CASSQDKAGGADTQYF. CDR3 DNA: TGCGCCAGCAGCCAAGATAAAGCGGGAGGGGCGGATACGCAGTATTTT.

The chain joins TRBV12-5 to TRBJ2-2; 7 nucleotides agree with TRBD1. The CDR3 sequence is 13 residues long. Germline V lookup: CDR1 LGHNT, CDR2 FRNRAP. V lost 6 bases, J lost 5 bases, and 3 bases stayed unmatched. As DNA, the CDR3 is TGTGCTAGTGGAAACAGGGGAACCGGGGAGCTGTTTTTT. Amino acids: CASGNRGTGELFF.

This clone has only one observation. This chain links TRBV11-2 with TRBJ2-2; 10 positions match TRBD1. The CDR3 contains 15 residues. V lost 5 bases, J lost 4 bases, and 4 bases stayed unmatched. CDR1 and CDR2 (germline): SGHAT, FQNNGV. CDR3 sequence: CASSQGTGATGELFF. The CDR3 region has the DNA TGTGCCAGCAGCCAAGGGACAGGGGCCACCGGGGAGCTGTTTTTT.

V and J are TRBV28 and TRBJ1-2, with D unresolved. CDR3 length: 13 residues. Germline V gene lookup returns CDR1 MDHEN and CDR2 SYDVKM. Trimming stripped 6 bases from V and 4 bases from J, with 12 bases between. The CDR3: CASSKTSPYGYTF. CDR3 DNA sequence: TGTGCCAGCAGCAAGACGTCGCCCTATGGCTACACCTTC.

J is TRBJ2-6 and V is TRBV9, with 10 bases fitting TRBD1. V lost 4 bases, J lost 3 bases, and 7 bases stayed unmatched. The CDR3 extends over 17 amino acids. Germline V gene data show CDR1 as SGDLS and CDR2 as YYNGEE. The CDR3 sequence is CASSPRDRGGGANVLTF. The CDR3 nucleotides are TGTGCCAGCAGCCCCCGGGACAGGGGAGGTGGGGCCAACGTCCTGACTTTC.

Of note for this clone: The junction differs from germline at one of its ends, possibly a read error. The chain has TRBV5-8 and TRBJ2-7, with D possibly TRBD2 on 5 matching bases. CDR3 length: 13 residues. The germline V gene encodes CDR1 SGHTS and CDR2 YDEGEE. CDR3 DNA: TGTGCCAGCAGCTTTCGGGGTTCCTACGAGCGGTACTTC. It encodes CASSFRGSYERYF.

The CDR3 region has the DNA TGTGCCAGCAGCCCTAGGATATACGGGACTGGGGCCAACGTCCTGACTTTC. Protein sequence: CASSPRIYGTGANVLTF. The chain employs TRBV7-2 and TRBJ2-6; TRBD2 is a possible D gene (5 bases). V was cut by 5 bases and J by 2 bases, with 16 bases left in between. CDR3 length: 17 amino acids. Germline CDR1 and CDR2: SGHTA and FQGNSA.

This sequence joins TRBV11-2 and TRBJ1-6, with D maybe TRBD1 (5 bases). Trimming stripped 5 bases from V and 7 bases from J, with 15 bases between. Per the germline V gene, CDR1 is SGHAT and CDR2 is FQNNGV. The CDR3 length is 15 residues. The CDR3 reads CASSEAGLLNSPLHF. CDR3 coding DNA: TGTGCCAGCAGCGAGGCGGGACTCCTGAATTCACCCCTCCACTTT.

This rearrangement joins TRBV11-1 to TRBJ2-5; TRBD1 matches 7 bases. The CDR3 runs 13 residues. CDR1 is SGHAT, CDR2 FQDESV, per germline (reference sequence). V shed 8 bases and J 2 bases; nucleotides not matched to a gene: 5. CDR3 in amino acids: CASAGGSQETQYF. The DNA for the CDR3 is TGTGCCAGCGCAGGGGGTAGTCAAGAGACCCAGTACTTC.

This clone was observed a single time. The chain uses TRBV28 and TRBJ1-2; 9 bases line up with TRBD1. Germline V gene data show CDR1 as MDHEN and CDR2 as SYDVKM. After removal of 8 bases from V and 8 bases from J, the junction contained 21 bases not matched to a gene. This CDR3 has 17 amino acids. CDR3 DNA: TGTGCCAGCCTTGCCACCGGGACAGGGAATTGGTTCGAGGGCTACACCTTC. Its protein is CASLATGTGNWFEGYTF.

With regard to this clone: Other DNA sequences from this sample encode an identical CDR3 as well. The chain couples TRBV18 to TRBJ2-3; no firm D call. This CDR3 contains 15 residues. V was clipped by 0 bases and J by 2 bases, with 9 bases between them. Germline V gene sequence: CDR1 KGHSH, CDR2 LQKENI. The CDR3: CASSPPLGSTDTQYF. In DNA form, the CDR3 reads TGTGCCAGCTCACCACCTCTCGGGTCCACAGATACGCAGTATTTT.

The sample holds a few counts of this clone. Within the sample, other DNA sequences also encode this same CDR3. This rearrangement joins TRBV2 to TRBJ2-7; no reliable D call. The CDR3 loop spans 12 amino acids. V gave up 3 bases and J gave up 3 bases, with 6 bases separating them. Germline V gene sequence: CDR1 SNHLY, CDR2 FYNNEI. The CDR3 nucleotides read TGTGCCAGCAGTGAGGGCAGCTACGAGCAGTACTTC. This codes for CASSEGSYEQYF.